This T cell receptor beta chain was retrieved from a study of regulatory T cells in long-lasting Graves disease. This clonotype was detected many times. The antigen is unknown. The CDR3 runs to 16 residues. Germline CDR1 reads LGHDT; CDR2 reads YNNKEL (reference sequence). V gave up 1 base and J gave up 1 base, with 12 bases separating them. Described time point: newly diagnosed GD, antithyroid drugs for less than 3 months. Scientists built the TCR library using RNA that was extracted from PBMCs. Relying on iRepertoire HTBI primers and Arm-PCR of CDR3 regions, the team built TCR beta libraries. TCRdb re-called the multiplex PCR reads with MiXCR, one entry per CDR3 protein. Of 400,000 to 500,000 distinct CDR3 sequences in the sample, 15% to 20% were seen once. Study-level findings and limits: Persistent patients shared more public clonotypes (about 2,800) than newly diagnosed patients (966).

This sample also appeared in a second study, on T cells in Graves' hyperthyroidism and ophthalmopathy.

The TCR originated in a woman between 18 and 29 years old with Graves disease. The sample was peripheral blood mononuclear cells (PBMCs), taken at new diagnosis, from a patient treated with antithyroid drugs. This chain joins TRBV3-1 and TRBJ2-3; D gene ambiguous. The DNA of the CDR3 is TGTGCCAGCAGCCAAGGTAACGCGATCGGCACAGATACGCAGTATTTT. The encoded protein is CASSQGNAIGTDTQYF.